The 9 T cell receptor beta chains below were found in one sample sequenced in a study of OX40 agonist ivuxolimab in advanced cancers. TCRdb's table, derived via immunoSEQ multiplex PCR, lists solely in-frame clones and lacks some. The sample comprises 65,000 to 90,000 clones, about 85% of which are singletons, and 0.5% to 0.55% rests with the top ten. Sequenced here: CD4+ or CD8+ T cells sorted from blood, sampled in a trial of the OX40 agonist ivuxolimab. These receptors originate from an adult with an advanced solid tumor such as melanoma, head and neck, liver or kidney cancer.

The chain employs TRBV7-9 and TRBJ1-4; 9 positions match TRBD1. V shed 4 bases and J 4 bases; nucleotides not matched to a gene: 7. Germline V gene data show CDR1 as SEHNR and CDR2 as FQNEAQ (reference sequence). The CDR3 runs 16 residues. This chain's CDR3 is CASSSLTGGFNEKLFF. The CDR3 nucleotides are TGTGCCAGCAGCTCACTCACAGGGGGCTTTAATGAAAAACTGTTTTTT.

J is TRBJ1-1 and V is TRBV5-4; 8 bases are shared with TRBD1. Trimming at V came to 4 bases and at J to 0 bases, leaving 5 bases not matched to a gene. The CDR3 loop spans 15 amino acids. Germline V gene data show CDR1 as SGHNT and CDR2 as YYREEE (reference sequence). DNA for the CDR3: TGTGCCAGCAGCGTGGGACAGGATATGAACACTGAAGCTTTCTTT. It is translated as CASSVGQDMNTEAFF.

The chain employs TRBV28 and TRBJ2-7, with TRBD2 identical over 11 bases. This CDR3 has 14 residues. Trimming at V came to 6 bases and at J to 6 bases, leaving 7 bases not matched to a gene. Germline values: CDR1 MDHEN, CDR2 SYDVKM. The CDR3 bases are TGTGCCAGCAGCCTATTAGCGGGGGGGCGCGAGCAGTACTTC. This translates into CASSLLAGGREQYF.

This clone was observed a single time. This sequence joins TRBV7-2 and TRBJ1-4, with unresolved D. The ends were cut back, 0 bases at V and 5 bases at J, with 10 bases in the middle. The germline gives CDR1 SGHTA, CDR2 FQGNSA. The CDR3 is made up of 15 amino acids. The CDR3 sequence: CASSLAAFPNEKLFF. Here the CDR3 DNA reads TGTGCCAGCAGCTTAGCTGCGTTCCCGAATGAAAAACTGTTTTTT. The whole variable domain, filled in from reference TRBV7-2 and TRBJ1-4, reads GAGVSQSPSNKVTEKGKDVELRCDPISGHTALYWYRQSLGQGLEFLIYFQGNSAPDKSGLPSDRFSAERTGGSVSTLTIQRTQQEDSAVYLCASSLAAFPNEKLFFGSGTQLSVL.

As for this clone: Other DNA sequences in the sample encode the same CDR3. This rearrangement joins TRBV18 to TRBJ2-5; the D gene is possibly TRBD2 (5 bases). Germline CDR1 reads KGHSH; CDR2 reads LQKENI. Trimming shortened V by 4 bases and J by 0 bases, and 6 bases separated the two germline ends. The CDR3 extends over 13 amino acids. DNA of the CDR3: TGTGCCAGCTCACGGGAGTACCAAGAGACCCAGTACTTC. It codes for CASSREYQETQYF.

This chain connects TRBV6-6 to TRBJ2-3; 14 nucleotides align to TRBD2. The germline V gene has CDR1 MNHNY and CDR2 SVGAGI (reference sequence). Trimming at V came to 4 bases and at J to 6 bases, leaving 6 bases not matched to a gene. CDR3 length: 16 residues. The CDR3 DNA follows: TGTGCCAGCAGTTCCGGGACTAGCGGGAGAATTGATACGCAGTATTTT. This encodes CASSSGTSGRIDTQYF.

This clone occurred once. The rearrangement links TRBV2 to TRBJ2-5; D possibly corresponds to TRBD1 (6 bases). Germline CDR1 is SNHLY and CDR2 is FYNNEI. Deletions cut 5 bases from V and 1 base from J, with 11 bases between. CDR3 size: 14 residues. DNA of the CDR3: TGTGCCAGCAGTTTGGGACACCTCCAAGAGACCCAGTACTTC. It encodes CASSLGHLQETQYF.

This clone was counted between two and nine times. This chain uses TRBV27 with TRBJ1-2, with TRBD1 identical over 7 bases. The CDR3 is made up of 14 amino acids. Germline CDR1 reads MNHEY; CDR2 reads SMNVEV (reference sequence). V shed 6 bases, J shed 4 bases, and the junction held 8 bases outside the gene matches. CDR3 sequence: CASRKTGSSYGYTF. CDR3 nucleotide sequence: TGTGCCAGCAGGAAGACAGGGTCTTCCTATGGCTACACCTTC.

V and J are TRBV5-6 and TRBJ2-4, with D perhaps TRBD2 (7 bases). Looked up from germline, CDR1 is SGHDT and CDR2 is YYEEEE. Between the trimmed V and J ends, which lost 4 bases and 8 bases, there was a span of 16 bases. This CDR3 region has 14 residues. The CDR3 region has the DNA TGTGCCAGCAGCCTGGCGGGGGCGCGGGACATTCAGTACTTC. It codes for CASSLAGARDIQYF. Based on the CDR3 plus reference TRBV5-6 and TRBJ2-4, the full variable domain is DAGVTQSPTHLIKTRGQQVTLRCSPKSGHDTVSWYQQALGQGPQFIFQYYEEEERQRGNFPDRFSGHQFPNYSSELNVNALLLGDSALYLCASSLAGARDIQYFGAGTRLSVL.